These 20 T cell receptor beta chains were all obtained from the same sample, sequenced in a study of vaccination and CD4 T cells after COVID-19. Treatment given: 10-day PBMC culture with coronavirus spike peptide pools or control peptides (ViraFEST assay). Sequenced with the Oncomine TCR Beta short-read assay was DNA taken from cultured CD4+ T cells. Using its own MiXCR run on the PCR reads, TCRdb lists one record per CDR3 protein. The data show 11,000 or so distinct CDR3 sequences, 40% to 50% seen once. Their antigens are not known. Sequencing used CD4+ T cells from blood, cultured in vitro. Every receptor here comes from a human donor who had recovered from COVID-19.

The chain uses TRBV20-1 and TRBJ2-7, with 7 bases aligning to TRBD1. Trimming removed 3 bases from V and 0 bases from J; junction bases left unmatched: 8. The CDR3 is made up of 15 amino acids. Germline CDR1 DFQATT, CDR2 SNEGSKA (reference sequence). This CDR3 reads CSASTGQEISYEQYF. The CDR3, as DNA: TGCAGTGCTAGTACCGGACAGGAAATCTCCTACGAGCAGTACTTC.

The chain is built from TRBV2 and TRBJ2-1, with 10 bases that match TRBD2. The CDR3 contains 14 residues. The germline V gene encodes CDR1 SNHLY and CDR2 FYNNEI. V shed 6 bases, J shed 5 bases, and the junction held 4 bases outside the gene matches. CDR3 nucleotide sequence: TGTGCCAGCAGAGCGGGAGGGCCGGACAATGAGCAGTTCTTC. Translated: CASRAGGPDNEQFF.

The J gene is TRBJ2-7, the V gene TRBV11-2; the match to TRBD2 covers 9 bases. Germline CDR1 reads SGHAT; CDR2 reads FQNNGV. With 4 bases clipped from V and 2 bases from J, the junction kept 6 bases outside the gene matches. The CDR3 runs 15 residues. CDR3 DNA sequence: TGTGCCAGCAGCTGGACTAGCGATGGTACCTACGAGCAGTACTTC. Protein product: CASSWTSDGTYEQYF.

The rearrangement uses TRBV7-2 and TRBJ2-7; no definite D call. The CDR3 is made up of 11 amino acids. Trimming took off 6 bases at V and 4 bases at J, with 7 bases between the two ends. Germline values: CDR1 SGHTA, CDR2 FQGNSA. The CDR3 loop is CASRISYEQYF. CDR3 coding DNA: TGTGCCAGCAGGATTAGTTACGAGCAGTACTTC.

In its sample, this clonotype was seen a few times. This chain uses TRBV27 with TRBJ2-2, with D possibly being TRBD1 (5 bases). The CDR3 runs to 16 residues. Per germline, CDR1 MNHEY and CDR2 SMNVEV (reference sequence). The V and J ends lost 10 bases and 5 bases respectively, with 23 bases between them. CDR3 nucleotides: TGTGCCACCAGCCCTATTCTAGGGGTGGGGACCGGGGAGCTGTTTTTT. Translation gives CATSPILGVGTGELFF.

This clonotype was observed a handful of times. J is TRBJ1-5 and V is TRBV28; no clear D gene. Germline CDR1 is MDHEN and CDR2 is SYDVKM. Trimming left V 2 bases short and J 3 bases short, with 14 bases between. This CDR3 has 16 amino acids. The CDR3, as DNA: TGTGCCAGCAGTTTACCGGCCGGCACCTCCAATCAGCCCCAGCATTTT. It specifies CASSLPAGTSNQPQHF.

As DNA, the CDR3 is TGCAGCGTTACGGGACTAGGGCGGGAGACCCAGTACTTC. This codes for CSVTGLGRETQYF. The chain uses TRBV29-1 and TRBJ2-5, with TRBD2 matching 8 bases. This CDR3 comprises 13 residues. V lost 5 bases to trimming and J lost 5 bases; unmatched junction nucleotides: 7. The germline V gene has CDR1 SQVTM and CDR2 ANQGSEA.

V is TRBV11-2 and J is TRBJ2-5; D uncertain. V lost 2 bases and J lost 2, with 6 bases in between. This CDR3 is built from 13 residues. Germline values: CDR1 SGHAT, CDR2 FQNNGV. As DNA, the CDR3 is TGTGCCAGCAGCTTACAAGCGCAAGAGACCCAGTACTTC. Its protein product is CASSLQAQETQYF.

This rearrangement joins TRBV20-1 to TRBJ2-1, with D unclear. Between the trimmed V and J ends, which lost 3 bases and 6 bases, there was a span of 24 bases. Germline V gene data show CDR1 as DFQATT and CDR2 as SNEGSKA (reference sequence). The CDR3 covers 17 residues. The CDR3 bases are TGCAGTGCTAGCGCGTGGTCTGGAGTTACGAAGAGCAATGAGCAGTTCTTC. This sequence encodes CSASAWSGVTKSNEQFF.

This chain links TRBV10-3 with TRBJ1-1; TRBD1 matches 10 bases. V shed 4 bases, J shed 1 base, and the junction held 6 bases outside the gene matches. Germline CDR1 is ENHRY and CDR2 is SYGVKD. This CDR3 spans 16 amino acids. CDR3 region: CAISVRQGASNTEAFF. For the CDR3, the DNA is TGTGCCATCAGTGTCCGACAGGGGGCATCGAACACTGAAGCTTTCTTT.

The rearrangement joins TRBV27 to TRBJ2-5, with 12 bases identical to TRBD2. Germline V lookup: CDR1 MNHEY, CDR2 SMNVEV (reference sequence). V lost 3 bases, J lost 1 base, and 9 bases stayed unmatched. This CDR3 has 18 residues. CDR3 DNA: TGTGCCAGCAGTTTCAGACTAGCGGGAGTGGTTGGCCAAGAGACCCAGTACTTC. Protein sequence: CASSFRLAGVVGQETQYF.

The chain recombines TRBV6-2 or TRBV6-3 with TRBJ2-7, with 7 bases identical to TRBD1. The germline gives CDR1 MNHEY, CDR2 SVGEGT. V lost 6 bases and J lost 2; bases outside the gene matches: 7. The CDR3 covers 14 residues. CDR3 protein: CASSSGTEAYEQYF. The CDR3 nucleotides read TGTGCCAGCAGCTCCGGGACAGAAGCCTACGAGCAGTACTTC.

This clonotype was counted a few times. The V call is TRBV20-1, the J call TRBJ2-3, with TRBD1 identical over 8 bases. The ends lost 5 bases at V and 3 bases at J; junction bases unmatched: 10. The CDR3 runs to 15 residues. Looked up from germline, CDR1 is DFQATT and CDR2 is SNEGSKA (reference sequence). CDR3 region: CSAPRQGFSTDTQYF. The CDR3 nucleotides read TGCAGTGCTCCCCGACAGGGGTTTTCGACAGATACGCAGTATTTT.

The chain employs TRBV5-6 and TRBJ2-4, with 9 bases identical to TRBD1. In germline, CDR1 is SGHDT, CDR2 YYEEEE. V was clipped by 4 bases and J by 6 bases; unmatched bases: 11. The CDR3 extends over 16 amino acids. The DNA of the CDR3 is TGTGCCAGCAGCCTTACAGGGGGCTTCCAGGGAAACATTCAGTACTTC. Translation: CASSLTGGFQGNIQYF.

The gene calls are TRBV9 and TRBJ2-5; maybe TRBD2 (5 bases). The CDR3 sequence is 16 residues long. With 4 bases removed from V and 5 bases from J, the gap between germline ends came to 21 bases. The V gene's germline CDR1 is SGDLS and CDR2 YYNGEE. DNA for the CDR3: TGTGCCAGCAGCCATACGGCGGGCGCCTTACGGGAGACCCAGTACTTC. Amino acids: CASSHTAGALRETQYF.

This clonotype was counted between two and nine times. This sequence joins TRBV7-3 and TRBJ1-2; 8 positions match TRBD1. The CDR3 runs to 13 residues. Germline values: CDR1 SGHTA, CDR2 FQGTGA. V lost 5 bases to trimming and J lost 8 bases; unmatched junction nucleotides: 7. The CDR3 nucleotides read TGTGCCAGCAGCGGTACAGGGGGAGGAGGCTACACCTTC. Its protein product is CASSGTGGGGYTF.

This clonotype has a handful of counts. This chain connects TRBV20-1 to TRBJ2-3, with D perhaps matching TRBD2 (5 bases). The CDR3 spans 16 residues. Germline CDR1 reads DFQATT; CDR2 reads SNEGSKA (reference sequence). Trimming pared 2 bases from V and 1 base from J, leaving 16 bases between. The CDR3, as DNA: TGCAGTGCTAGACCTCTTGCTCGCGGGCGCACAGATACGCAGTATTTT. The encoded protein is CSARPLARGRTDTQYF.

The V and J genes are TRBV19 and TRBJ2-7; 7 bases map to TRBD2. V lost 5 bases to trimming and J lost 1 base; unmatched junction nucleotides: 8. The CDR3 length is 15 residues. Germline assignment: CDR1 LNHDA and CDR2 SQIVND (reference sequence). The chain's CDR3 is CASSPPWRESYEQYF. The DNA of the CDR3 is TGTGCCAGTAGTCCACCCTGGCGGGAGTCCTACGAGCAGTACTTC.

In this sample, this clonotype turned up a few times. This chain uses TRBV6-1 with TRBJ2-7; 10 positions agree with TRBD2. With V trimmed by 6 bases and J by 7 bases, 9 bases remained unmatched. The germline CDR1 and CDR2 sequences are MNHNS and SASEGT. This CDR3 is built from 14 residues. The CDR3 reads CASRTSGDTREQYF. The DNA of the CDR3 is TGTGCCAGCAGAACTAGCGGGGACACGCGGGAGCAGTACTTC.

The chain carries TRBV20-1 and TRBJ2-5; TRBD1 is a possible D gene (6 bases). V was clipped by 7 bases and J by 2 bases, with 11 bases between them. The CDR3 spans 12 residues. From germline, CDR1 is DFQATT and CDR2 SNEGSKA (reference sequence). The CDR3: CSGGTFQETQYF. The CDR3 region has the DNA TGCAGTGGTGGGACATTTCAAGAGACCCAGTACTTC.